One sample yielded the 22 T cell receptor beta chains listed below, sequenced in a study of T cells in Graves' hyperthyroidism and ophthalmopathy. The source material, RNA transcripts, was used to amplify TCR beta CDR3 regions. An initial round of RT-PCR targeting the TCR CDR3 relied on the HTBI primer set. TCRdb re-derived calls from the multiplex PCR reads in MiXCR, one entry per CDR3 protein. The repertoire holds about 320,000 distinct CDR3 sequences, with 16% as singletons. Sequenced input: blood. The receptor source for this set is a man aged 25 to 40 with Graves' hyperthyroidism.

This clonotype appeared a few times. This sequence joins TRBV27 and TRBJ2-7; D gene ambiguous. CDR3 length equals 15 residues. Germline CDR1 reads MNHEY; CDR2 reads SMNVEV (reference sequence). The V gene lost 3 bases and the J gene lost 0 bases, with 12 bases spanning the gap. The DNA of the CDR3 is TGTGCCAGCAGTTTTGCAATTAGCAGCTCCTACGAGCAGTACTTC. Translation gives CASSFAISSSYEQYF.

The chain uses TRBV5-8 and TRBJ2-1; TRBD2 matches at 10 bases. The CDR3 totals 13 residues. CDR1 SGHTS and CDR2 YDEGEE come from the germline V gene. V trimming: 0 bases; J trimming: 10 bases; junction bases outside the gene matches: 1. CDR3 sequence: CASSLGAGGEQFF. In DNA, the CDR3 is TGTGCCAGCAGCTTGGGAGCGGGAGGGGAGCAGTTCTTC.

This clonotype was picked up a small number of times. The chain uses TRBV7-2 and TRBJ1-5, with 7 bases matching TRBD1. The CDR3 covers 15 residues. J lost 0 bases, V lost 5 bases, and 4 bases had no gene match. CDR1 and CDR2 (germline): SGHTA, FQGNSA. This CDR3 reads CASSPRGDSNQPQHF. The DNA of the CDR3 is TGTGCCAGCAGCCCCAGGGGGGATAGCAATCAGCCCCAGCATTTT.

This clonotype was counted ten times or more. V usage is TRBV27 and J usage is TRBJ1-5; TRBD1 might be the D (6 bases). Germline V CDR1 and CDR2: MNHEY, SMNVEV (reference sequence). Trimming removed 2 bases from V and 7 bases from J, with 12 bases in between. This CDR3 is 14 amino acids long. CDR3 sequence reads: CASSLKGVGQPQHF. As DNA, the CDR3 is TGTGCCAGCAGTTTAAAGGGGGTCGGGCAGCCCCAGCATTTT.

This clonotype was counted ten times or more. The rearrangement joins TRBV29-1 to TRBJ2-3; 9 bases are shared with TRBD2. J lost 1 base, V lost 8 bases, and 7 bases had no gene match. CDR1 is SQVTM and CDR2 is ANQGSEA in the germline V gene. This CDR3 region has 14 residues. CDR3 amino acids: CSTRAGGRTDTQYF. CDR3 sequence (DNA): TGCAGCACTCGAGCGGGAGGACGCACAGATACGCAGTATTTT.

This clonotype was seen many times. The V gene is TRBV20-1, the J gene TRBJ2-5, with 9 nucleotides matching TRBD2. The J segment lost 2 bases and the V segment lost 5 bases, leaving 12 bases of the junction unmatched. The CDR3 covers 16 residues. Looked up from germline, CDR1 is DFQATT and CDR2 is SNEGSKA (reference sequence). In DNA form, the CDR3 reads TGCAGTGCTCAGGCCCCGGGACTAGCAGGGCAAGAGACCCAGTACTTC. Its protein is CSAQAPGLAGQETQYF.

This clonotype came up a few times. The chain uses TRBV19 and TRBJ2-2; D might be TRBD1 (6 bases). Germline V gene sequence: CDR1 LNHDA, CDR2 SQIVND (reference sequence). Trimming cost V 5 bases and J 1 base, with 11 bases left between them. The CDR3 sequence is 15 residues long. As DNA, the CDR3 is TGTGCCAGTAGTGGATTACAGGGGAACACCGGGGAGCTGTTTTTT. Translated: CASSGLQGNTGELFF.

In its sample, this clonotype was seen once. J is TRBJ1-4 and V is TRBV24-1; TRBD1 matches at 7 bases. The V segment lost 4 bases and the J segment 8 bases; nucleotides outside the gene matches: 9. Per the germline V gene, CDR1 is KGHDR and CDR2 is SFDVKD. The CDR3 is 15 amino acids. CDR3 protein: CATSDRQGGAEKLFF. The DNA for the CDR3 is TGTGCCACCAGTGACCGACAGGGAGGGGCGGAAAAACTGTTTTTT.

This clonotype occurred a few times. V usage is TRBV3-1 and J usage is TRBJ2-5, with D perhaps matching TRBD1 (6 bases). This CDR3 region has 14 residues. Trimming removed 5 bases at V and 2 bases at J, with 12 bases between. Germline CDR1 and CDR2: LGHDT and YNNKEL (reference sequence). Here the CDR3 reads CASSKGGQQETQYF. The CDR3 region has the DNA TGTGCCAGCAGCAAGGGTGGACAGCAAGAGACCCAGTACTTC.

There are a few counts of this clonotype. V is TRBV4-2 and J is TRBJ2-5; 8 bases agree with TRBD2. CDR1 LGHNA and CDR2 YNFKEQ come from the germline V gene. Unmatched junction bases numbered 5, after V lost 1 base and J lost 4 bases. There are 15 residues in the CDR3. The DNA of the CDR3 is TGTGCCAGCAGCCAAGCTACGGGAGGGCGAGAGACCCAGTACTTC. Its protein is CASSQATGGRETQYF.

J is TRBJ2-7 and V is TRBV4-2; D gene uncertain. Germline V gene data show CDR1 as LGHNA and CDR2 as YNFKEQ. There are 14 residues in the CDR3. V lost 0 bases and J lost 3, with 9 bases in between. The CDR3 reads CASSQEEKDYEQYF. In DNA, the CDR3 is TGTGCCAGCAGCCAAGAGGAGAAAGACTACGAGCAGTACTTC.

This clonotype was seen a handful of times. The J gene is TRBJ2-1, the V gene TRBV28; D is uncertain. V lost 3 bases and J 0 bases, leaving 6 bases between the germline ends. CDR1 is MDHEN and CDR2 is SYDVKM in the germline V gene. This CDR3 comprises 14 residues. The CDR3 bases are TGTGCCAGCAGTTTGTTTAGCTCCTACAATGAGCAGTTCTTC. Its protein product is CASSLFSSYNEQFF.

This clonotype was counted a few times. The chain carries TRBV7-9 and TRBJ1-1; D is unresolved. Germline V gives CDR1 SEHNR, CDR2 FQNEAQ (reference sequence). V was clipped by 9 bases and J by 1 base, with 18 bases between them. The CDR3 length is 15 residues. The CDR3 spells CASSIDPEENTEAFF. CDR3 nucleotide sequence: TGTGCCAGTAGTATAGATCCCGAGGAGAACACTGAAGCTTTCTTT.

The chain employs TRBV7-8 and TRBJ2-5; D gene unclear. The germline gives CDR1 SGHVS, CDR2 FQNEAQ. This CDR3 spans 13 amino acids. Trimming removed 3 bases from V and 4 bases from J, with 9 bases in between. The CDR3 DNA follows: TGTGCCAGCAGCTTTGGTATCAGAGAGACCCAGTACTTC. Encoded protein: CASSFGIRETQYF.

This clonotype appeared many times. The chain carries TRBV18 and TRBJ2-5, with 12 bases that match TRBD1. This CDR3 has 15 residues. The V segment lost 3 bases and the J segment 4 bases; nucleotides outside the gene matches: 3. Per the germline V gene, CDR1 is KGHSH and CDR2 is LQKENI. CDR3 nucleotide sequence: TGTGCCAGCTCACCGGGACAGGGGGCAGGAGAGACCCAGTACTTC. It is translated as CASSPGQGAGETQYF.

This clonotype was detected only once. The chain has TRBV19 and TRBJ1-5; tentatively, D is TRBD1 (5 bases). The germline V gene encodes CDR1 LNHDA and CDR2 SQIVND (reference sequence). The CDR3 consists of 19 residues. V was shortened by 2 bases and J by 0 bases, with 20 bases between the two germline ends. The CDR3 nucleotides read TGTGCCAGTAGTATACGTGGGAGGGGACGGTGGGATAGCAATCAGCCCCAGCATTTT. It specifies CASSIRGRGRWDSNQPQHF.

This clonotype was found many times. The chain carries TRBV7-3 and TRBJ2-7, with D tentatively TRBD2 (6 bases). The CDR3 runs to 14 residues. The germline gives CDR1 SGHTA, CDR2 FQGTGA. V gave up 5 bases and J gave up 6 bases, with 17 bases separating them. The CDR3 DNA reads as TGTGCCAGCAGCATCTCGGGACTCCCGGGCGAGCAGTACTTC. Residues: CASSISGLPGEQYF.

This clonotype was counted at least ten times. CDR3: CASGLAGTYDNEQFF. Written as DNA, the CDR3 is TGTGCCAGTGGACTAGCGGGAACCTACGACAATGAGCAGTTCTTC. This chain connects TRBV12-3 or TRBV12-4 to TRBJ2-1, with 12 bases identical to TRBD2. Trimming removed 9 bases from V and 5 bases from J; junction bases left unmatched: 8. This CDR3 spans 15 amino acids.

This clonotype occurred a few times. V gene TRBV12-5 combines with J gene TRBJ2-5, with D perhaps TRBD1 (5 bases). Germline loops: CDR1 LGHNT, CDR2 FRNRAP. V was cut by 5 bases and J by 5 bases, with 15 bases left in between. This CDR3 contains 14 residues. Here the CDR3 reads CASGPLGAAETQYF. The CDR3 nucleotides are TGTGCTAGTGGTCCCCTTGGGGCAGCGGAGACCCAGTACTTC.

This clonotype was seen more than once but under ten times. The conserved phenylalanine or tryptophan normally closing the CDR3 is absent here, so this likely arose from a read error. The chain recombines TRBV12-3 or TRBV12-4 with TRBJ1-1; 7 nucleotides agree with TRBD1. CDR3 length equals 15 residues. Losses at the gene ends were 6 bases for V and 1 base for J; bases not matched to a gene: 8. The CDR3 protein is CASRIRRGRNTEAFL. DNA for the CDR3: TGTGCCAGCAGAATTCGTAGGGGGCGGAACACTGAAGCTTTCCTT.

The chain uses TRBV12-3 or TRBV12-4 and TRBJ2-2; the D call may be TRBD1 or TRBD2 (6 bases each). The CDR3 contains 13 residues. V lost 10 bases, J lost 6 bases, and 15 bases lay in between. The CDR3 region is CAIPGGVAGELFF. The CDR3 DNA reads TGTGCCATCCCCGGGGGCGTCGCCGGGGAGCTGTTTTTT.

This clonotype has ten or more counts. This chain joins TRBV11-2 and TRBJ2-7, with TRBD2 matching over 11 bases. The length of the CDR3 is 17 residues. In germline, CDR1 is SGHAT, CDR2 FQNNGV. Losses at the gene ends were 4 bases for V and 4 bases for J; bases not matched to a gene: 12. The CDR3 is CASSSLAGTSGVYEQYF. The CDR3 DNA sequence: TGTGCCAGCAGCTCCCTGGCCGGGACTAGCGGTGTGTACGAGCAGTACTTC.